This entry lists 16 T cell receptor beta chains sequenced from one sample in a study of blood T cell repertoires in COVID-19. The table came from immunoSEQ multiplex PCR; TCRdb's copy has only in-frame clones and leaves some out. This table holds under 150,000 clones, approximately 90% found once. Sequences were obtained from peripheral blood. Source of these receptors: a human donor in a cohort sampled during active COVID-19.

The chain joins TRBV19 to TRBJ2-6; TRBD2 matches at 8 bases. In germline, CDR1 is LNHDA, CDR2 SQIVND (reference sequence). With 8 bases clipped from V and 0 bases from J, the junction kept 18 bases outside the gene matches. This CDR3 contains 20 residues. The CDR3 nucleotides are TGTGCCAGTCAGACACAACCGGGGGGGACGCACAGCTCTGGGGCCAACGTCCTGACTTTC. Protein: CASQTQPGGTHSSGANVLTF.

The J gene is TRBJ2-6, the V gene TRBV5-4; TRBD1 matches at 7 bases. This CDR3 region has 16 residues. Trimming cost V 3 bases and J 1 base; bases outside gene matches: 4. Germline-derived CDR1 and CDR2 are SGHNT and YYREEE (reference sequence). In nucleotides, the CDR3 is TGTGCCAGCAGCTACGGGACAGCTTCTGGGGCCAACGTCCTGACTTTC. As protein: CASSYGTASGANVLTF.

The chain combines TRBV4-1 with TRBJ2-7, with a weak D call TRBD1 (5 bases). This CDR3 spans 13 amino acids. Looked up from germline, CDR1 is MGHRA and CDR2 is YSYEKL. V was cut by 6 bases and J by 2 bases, with 11 bases left in between. The CDR3, as DNA: TGCGCCAGCAGGAGTCAGGGAACCTACGAGCAGTACTTC. Amino acid sequence: CASRSQGTYEQYF.

The chain joins TRBV13 to TRBJ2-7; 7 positions match TRBD1. Germline V gives CDR1 PRHDT, CDR2 FYEKMQ (reference sequence). CDR3 size: 15 residues. J lost 3 bases, V lost 6 bases, and 11 bases had no gene match. The CDR3 nucleotides are TGTGCCAGCAGTTTAAGGGGGCAGGGGCGCTACGAGCAGTACTTC. Translation gives CASSLRGQGRYEQYF.

The chain employs TRBV24-1 and TRBJ1-5; D is undetermined. Germline lookup yields CDR1 KGHDR and CDR2 SFDVKD. This CDR3 has 15 amino acids. V lost 4 bases and J lost 5, with 14 bases in between. The chain's CDR3 is CATSDRPLGDQPQHF. The CDR3 nucleotides read TGTGCCACCAGTGACCGGCCCCTAGGAGATCAGCCCCAGCATTTT.

The V gene is TRBV3-1 (or the pseudogene TRBV3-2), the J gene TRBJ2-7; D gene uncertain. The CDR3 is 14 residues long. The germline gives CDR1 LGHDT, CDR2 YNNKEL (reference sequence). Trimming left V 4 bases short and J 3 bases short, with 13 bases between. This chain's CDR3 is CASSPLGSGYEQYF. In DNA form, the CDR3 reads TGTGCCAGCAGCCCCCTCGGGTCCGGCTACGAGCAGTACTTC.

This clone has a single count. The V call is TRBV3-1 (or the pseudogene TRBV3-2), the J call TRBJ2-3; 14 bases line up with TRBD2. The CDR3 consists of 18 residues. The germline CDR1 and CDR2 sequences are LGHDT and YNNKEL (reference sequence). The ends lost 1 base at V and 0 bases at J; junction bases unmatched: 3. The CDR3 DNA is TGTGCCAGCAGCCAAGTTGGGACTAGCGGGGGTAGCACAGATACGCAGTATTTT. Amino acid sequence: CASSQVGTSGGSTDTQYF.

The chain employs TRBV7-9 and TRBJ2-2; 12 bases are a match to TRBD2. The CDR3 sequence is 18 residues long. Germline V gene sequence: CDR1 SEHNR, CDR2 FQNEAQ (reference sequence). Unmatched junction bases numbered 10, after V lost 3 bases and J lost 5 bases. The chain's CDR3 is CASSLTGLAGIYTGELFF. CDR3 DNA: TGTGCCAGCAGCTTGACCGGACTAGCGGGAATATATACCGGGGAGCTGTTTTTT.

The chain couples TRBV3-1 (or the pseudogene TRBV3-2) to TRBJ1-4, with 7 nucleotides matching TRBD1. With V trimmed by 4 bases and J by 7 bases, 6 bases remained unmatched. CDR1 is LGHDT and CDR2 is YNNKEL in the germline V gene (reference sequence). The CDR3 contains 14 residues. CDR3 sequence (DNA): TGTGCCAGCAGCCTTTACGGGACAGCTGAAAAACTGTTTTTT. Protein product: CASSLYGTAEKLFF.

The chain employs TRBV6-1 and TRBJ2-3; 13 nucleotides align to TRBD2. V trimming: 2 bases; J trimming: 4 bases; junction bases outside the gene matches: 0. This CDR3 region has 15 residues. Looked up from germline, CDR1 is MNHNS and CDR2 is SASEGT. The CDR3 here is CASSETSGGADTQYF. The CDR3 DNA follows: TGTGCCAGCAGTGAAACTAGCGGGGGGGCAGATACGCAGTATTTT.

The CDR3 protein is CSVEELRDRVQETQYF. In nucleotides, the CDR3 is TGCAGCGTTGAAGAACTGCGGGACAGGGTCCAAGAGACCCAGTACTTC. The chain combines TRBV29-1 with TRBJ2-5, with 9 bases fitting TRBD1. Trimming at V came to 0 bases and at J to 1 base, leaving 6 bases not matched to a gene. The CDR3 has 16 amino acids. Germline-derived CDR1 and CDR2 are SQVTM and ANQGSEA.

The V and J genes are TRBV29-1 and TRBJ2-5, with 11 bases lining up with TRBD2. With 4 bases clipped from V and 10 bases from J, the junction kept 17 bases outside the gene matches. The CDR3 sequence is 16 residues long. The V gene's germline CDR1 is SQVTM and CDR2 ANQGSEA. DNA of the CDR3: TGCAGCGTTGGGGGAATAGCGGGAGGGCCCGAGATGGGCCAGTACTTC. Its translation is CSVGGIAGGPEMGQYF. Full variable domain (remainder filled in from reference TRBV29-1 and TRBJ2-5): SAVISQKPSRDICQRGTSLTIQCQVDSQVTMMFWYRQQPGQSLTLIATANQGSEATYESGFVIDKFPISRPNLTFSTLTVSNMSPEDSSIYLCSVGGIAGGPEMGQYFGPGTRLLVL.

V is TRBV2 and J is TRBJ2-5; D remains unclear. V shed 6 bases and J shed 8 bases, with 10 bases lying between them. CDR1 and CDR2 from the germline V gene are SNHLY and FYNNEI. The CDR3 runs to 11 residues. The CDR3 loop reads CASSPPTTQYF. CDR3 DNA sequence: TGTGCCAGCAGCCCCCCAACTACCCAGTACTTC.

V gene TRBV11-2 combines with J gene TRBJ2-7; a possible D gene is TRBD1 (5 bases). This CDR3 is built from 13 residues. Germline-derived CDR1 and CDR2 are SGHAT and FQNNGV. V shed 0 bases and J shed 5 bases, with 8 bases lying between them. This CDR3 reads CASSLDREDEQYF. The CDR3 bases are TGTGCCAGCAGCTTAGACAGGGAAGACGAGCAGTACTTC.

This chain links TRBV5-1 with TRBJ2-7; D uncertain. The germline CDR1 and CDR2 sequences are SGHRS and YFSETQ. The V end was cut by 4 bases, the J end by 4 bases, with 15 bases between. CDR3 length: 14 amino acids. Here the CDR3 reads CASSLGSPRYEQYF. The DNA of the CDR3 is TGCGCCAGCAGCCTGGGATCCCCTAGATACGAGCAGTACTTC.

This chain links TRBV29-1 with TRBJ1-3, with unresolved D. Germline CDR1 reads SQVTM; CDR2 reads ANQGSEA. There are 12 residues in the CDR3. The ends were cut back, 4 bases at V and 4 bases at J, with 8 bases in the middle. This CDR3 is CSVVPGGNTIYF. The CDR3 bases are TGCAGCGTTGTTCCAGGAGGAAACACCATATATTTT.